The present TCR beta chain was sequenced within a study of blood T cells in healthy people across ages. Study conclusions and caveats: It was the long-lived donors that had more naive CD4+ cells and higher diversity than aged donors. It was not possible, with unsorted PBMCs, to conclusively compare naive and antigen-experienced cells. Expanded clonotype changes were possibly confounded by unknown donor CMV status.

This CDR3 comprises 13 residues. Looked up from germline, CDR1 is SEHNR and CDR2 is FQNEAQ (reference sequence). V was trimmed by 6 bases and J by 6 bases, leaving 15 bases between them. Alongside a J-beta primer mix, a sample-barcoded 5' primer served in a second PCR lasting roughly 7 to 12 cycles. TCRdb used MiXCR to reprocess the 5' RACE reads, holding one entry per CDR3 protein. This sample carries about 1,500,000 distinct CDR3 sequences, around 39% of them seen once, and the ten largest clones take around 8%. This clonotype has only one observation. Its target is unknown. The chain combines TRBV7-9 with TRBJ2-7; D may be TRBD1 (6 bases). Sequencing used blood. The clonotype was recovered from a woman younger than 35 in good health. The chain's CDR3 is CASSSQGYCEQYF. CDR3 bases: TGTGCCAGCAGTTCACAGGGTTACTGCGAGCAGTACTTC.